This TCR beta chain emerged from a study of blood T cell repertoires in COVID-19. Study overall: Sources were T cells, B-cell-depleted T cells, or PBMCs; the material itself was cDNA or gDNA.

V lost 4 bases to trimming and J lost 7 bases; unmatched junction nucleotides: 19. CDR1 SGHDN and CDR2 FVKESK come from the germline V gene. The CDR3 sequence is 20 residues long. Authors' methods: The assay estimated nucleated cells by amplifying reference gene primers. The repertoire was sequenced with immunoSEQ multiplex PCR; TCRdb's copy has only in-frame clones and lacks some. The DNA gave D and trimming, while V, J and clone size come from that table. The sample holds approximately 100,000 clones, more than 65% seen once. The source material was peripheral blood. The V and J genes are TRBV14 and TRBJ2-1; 13 nucleotides line up with TRBD2. This TCR came from a man aged 55-75 years with acute or convalescent COVID-19. DNA for the CDR3: TGTGCCAGCAGCCCGCGGACAGTAGCACTACTAGCGGGGGGGCCGAATGAGCAGTTCTTC. This gives the protein CASSPRTVALLAGGPNEQFF.